Listed here are 13 T cell receptor beta chains from one sample, sequenced in a study of HIV-infected patients and healthy controls. No cell fractionation was done, so the repertoire covers all unsorted peripheral blood T cells. Alpha and beta constant-region primers primed reverse transcription of around 500 ng RNA. Using multiplexing indices, alpha and beta chain libraries were generated apart by chain-specific third strand synthesis. TCRdb reprocessed the 5' RACE reads with MiXCR, giving one entry per CDR3 protein. This table has roughly 15,000 distinct CDR3 sequences, roughly 9.9% appearing once. Sequenced input: blood. These receptors originate from an adult in good health.

This clonotype is medium-sized within its sample. The chain has TRBV11-3 and TRBJ2-7; 15 bases line up with TRBD2. The CDR3 is made up of 18 amino acids. Losses at the gene ends were 4 bases for V and 3 bases for J; bases not matched to a gene: 10. Germline values: CDR1 SGHNT, CDR2 YENEEA. CDR3 sequence: CASSSGLAGGGGIYEQYF. The CDR3 DNA sequence: TGTGCCAGCAGCTCGGGACTAGCGGGAGGAGGAGGCATCTACGAGCAGTACTTC.

This clonotype occurred many times. The chain couples TRBV5-1 to TRBJ1-4; 8 nucleotides align to TRBD1. Looked up from germline, CDR1 is SGHRS and CDR2 is YFSETQ. CDR3 length: 16 amino acids. J lost 13 bases, V lost 4 bases, and 18 bases had no gene match. This CDR3 is CASSLSGTGLDEGLFF. CDR3 nucleotide sequence: TGCGCCAGCAGCCTCTCTGGGACAGGACTTGATGAAGGACTGTTTTTT.

This clonotype was seen many times. The CDR3 is CASSLMAPGAGGNQPQHF. The CDR3 nucleotides read TGTGCCAGCAGTTTAATGGCCCCGGGGGCGGGTGGCAATCAGCCCCAGCATTTT. The chain recombines TRBV12-3 or TRBV12-4 with TRBJ1-5, with D perhaps matching TRBD1 (6 bases). This CDR3 spans 18 amino acids. The ends were cut back, 2 bases at V and 2 bases at J, with 19 bases in the middle.

This clonotype was detected a few times. The rearrangement joins TRBV13 to TRBJ2-3, with TRBD2 identical over 13 bases. The CDR3 covers 19 residues. Germline V gene data show CDR1 as PRHDT and CDR2 as FYEKMQ (reference sequence). J was trimmed by 4 bases and V by 4 bases; bases with no gene match: 14. CDR3 nucleotide sequence: TGTGCCAGCAGCTCGCGACAGGCGTCCGGGACTAGCGGGGCAGATACGCAGTATTTT. Residues: CASSSRQASGTSGADTQYF.

The chain combines TRBV5-5 with TRBJ1-1; D gene ambiguous. CDR3 length equals 13 residues. In germline, CDR1 is SGHKS, CDR2 YYEKEE (reference sequence). V shed 1 base and J shed 0 bases, with 4 bases lying between them. CDR3 bases: TGTGCCAGCAGCTTGATAATGAACACTGAAGCTTTCTTT. Translating gives CASSLIMNTEAFF.

This clonotype is medium-sized in the sample. This sequence joins TRBV20-1 and TRBJ2-5; 9 bases are a match to TRBD1. The V and J ends lost 6 bases and 3 bases, in that order; junction bases with no gene match: 5. CDR1 and CDR2 from the germline V gene are DFQATT and SNEGSKA (reference sequence). This CDR3 is built from 13 residues. CDR3 nucleotides: TGCAGTGCCTTTAGGACAGGGGAAGAGACCCAGTACTTC. Amino acid sequence: CSAFRTGEETQYF.

This clonotype has a count of ten or more. The V call is TRBV19, the J call TRBJ2-6; 7 bases agree with TRBD1. Unmatched junction bases numbered 5, after V lost 3 bases and J lost 0 bases. CDR3 length equals 17 residues. Per germline, CDR1 LNHDA and CDR2 SQIVND (reference sequence). In DNA form, the CDR3 reads TGTGCCAGTAGTATCTCCACAGGGGTCTCTGGGGCCAACGTCCTGACTTTC. This translates into CASSISTGVSGANVLTF.

By its share, this clonotype is medium-sized. The chain carries TRBV7-3 and TRBJ1-4; D unclear. The CDR3 totals 15 residues. Germline V gene data show CDR1 as SGHTA and CDR2 as FQGTGA. V was cut by 4 bases and J by 7 bases, with 16 bases left in between. CDR3 DNA sequence: TGTGCCAGCAGCTCGCTTGAGTTTTTCGGTGAAAAACTGTTTTTT. Amino acids: CASSSLEFFGEKLFF. The full variable domain, its missing parts supplied by reference TRBV7-3 and TRBJ1-4, is GAGVSQTPSNKVTEKGKYVELRCDPISGHTALYWYRQSLGQGPEFLIYFQGTGAADDSGLPNDRFFAVRPEGSVSTLKIQRTERGDSAVYLCASSSLEFFGEKLFFGSGTQLSVL.

This clonotype was counted ten times or more. This sequence joins TRBV3-1 and TRBJ2-3, with a tentative D call TRBD2 (6 bases). Germline CDR1 is LGHDT and CDR2 is YNNKEL (reference sequence). Between the trimmed V and J ends, which lost 2 bases and 5 bases, there was a span of 8 bases. The CDR3 length is 13 residues. The CDR3 is CASSQRLGDTQYF. The CDR3 nucleotides read TGTGCCAGCAGCCAAAGACTAGGAGATACGCAGTATTTT.

This clonotype was observed a few times. The rearrangement uses TRBV7-7 and TRBJ2-1, with D uncertain. Per the germline V gene, CDR1 is SSHAT and CDR2 is FNYEAQ (reference sequence). The CDR3 is 15 residues long. Trimming left V 2 bases short and J 3 bases short, with 11 bases between. The CDR3: CASSLIPLGYNEQFF. The CDR3 DNA sequence: TGTGCCAGCAGCTTAATACCTCTCGGCTACAATGAGCAGTTCTTC.

This clonotype has ten or more counts. This rearrangement joins TRBV5-6 to TRBJ1-6, with D hard to call. V was cut by 6 bases and J by 7 bases, with 17 bases left in between. The CDR3 has 15 residues. Germline V gene sequence: CDR1 SGHDT, CDR2 YYEEEE. The CDR3 loop reads CASTISRAANSPLHF. CDR3 in DNA: TGTGCCAGCACCATTTCCCGGGCCGCAAATTCACCCCTCCACTTT.

This clonotype is judged medium-sized. The rearrangement joins TRBV11-1 to TRBJ2-1, with D uncertain. Germline loops: CDR1 SGHAT, CDR2 FQDESV (reference sequence). This CDR3 has 13 residues. V lost 1 base to trimming and J lost 2 bases, with 3 bases between them. In DNA, the CDR3 is TGTGCCAGCAGCTTAGTTGCCTACAATGAGCAGTTCTTC. Residues: CASSLVAYNEQFF.

The table lists this clonotype with many counts. The chain couples TRBV6-1 to TRBJ2-1, with 9 positions matching TRBD1. Germline CDR1 is MNHNS and CDR2 is SASEGT. With V trimmed by 5 bases and J by 7 bases, 9 bases remained unmatched. The CDR3 runs 15 residues. The DNA for the CDR3 is TGTGCCAGCAGTCTACAGGGGGCATATCAGAATGAGCAGTTCTTC. Its translation: CASSLQGAYQNEQFF.